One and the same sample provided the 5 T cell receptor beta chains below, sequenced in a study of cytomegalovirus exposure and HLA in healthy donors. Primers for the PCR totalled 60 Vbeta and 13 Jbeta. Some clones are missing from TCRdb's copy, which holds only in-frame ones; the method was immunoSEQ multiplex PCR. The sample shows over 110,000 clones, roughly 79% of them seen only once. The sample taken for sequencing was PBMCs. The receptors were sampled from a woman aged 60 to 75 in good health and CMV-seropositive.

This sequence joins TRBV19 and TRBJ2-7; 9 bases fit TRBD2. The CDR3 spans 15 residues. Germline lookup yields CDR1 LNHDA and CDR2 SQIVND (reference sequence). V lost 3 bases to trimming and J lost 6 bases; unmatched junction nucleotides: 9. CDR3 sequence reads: CASSIGRGRALEQYF. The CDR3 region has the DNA TGTGCCAGTAGTATCGGTCGCGGGAGGGCCCTCGAGCAGTACTTC.

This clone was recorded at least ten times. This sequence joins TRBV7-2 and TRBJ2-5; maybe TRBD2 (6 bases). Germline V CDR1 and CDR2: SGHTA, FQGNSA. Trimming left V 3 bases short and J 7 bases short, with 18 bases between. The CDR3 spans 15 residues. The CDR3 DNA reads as TGTGCCAGCAGCTTCAACAGGCGACTAGACGGGACCCAGTACTTC. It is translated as CASSFNRRLDGTQYF.

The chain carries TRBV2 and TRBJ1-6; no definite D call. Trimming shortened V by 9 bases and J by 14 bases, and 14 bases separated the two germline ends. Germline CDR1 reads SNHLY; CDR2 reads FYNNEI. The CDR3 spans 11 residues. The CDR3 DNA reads TGTGCCAGGGGGAAGACGGGGACCCTCCACTTT. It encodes CARGKTGTLHF. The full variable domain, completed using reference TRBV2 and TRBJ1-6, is EPEVTQTPSHQVTQMGQEVILRCVPISNHLYFYWYRQILGQKVEFLVSFYNNEISEKSEIFDDQFSVERPDGSNFTLKIRSTKLEDSAMYFCARGKTGTLHFGNGTRLTVT.

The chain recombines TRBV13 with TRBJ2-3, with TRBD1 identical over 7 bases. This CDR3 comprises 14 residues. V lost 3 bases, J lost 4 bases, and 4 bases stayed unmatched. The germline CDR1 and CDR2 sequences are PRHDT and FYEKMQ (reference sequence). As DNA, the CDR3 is TGTGCCAGCAGCTTGACAGGGATCCCAGATACGCAGTATTTT. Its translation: CASSLTGIPDTQYF. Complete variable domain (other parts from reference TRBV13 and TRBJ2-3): AAGVIQSPRHLIKEKRETATLKCYPIPRHDTVYWYQQGPGQDPQFLISFYEKMQSDKGSIPDRFSAQQFSDYHSELNMSSLELGDSALYFCASSLTGIPDTQYFGPGTRLTVL.

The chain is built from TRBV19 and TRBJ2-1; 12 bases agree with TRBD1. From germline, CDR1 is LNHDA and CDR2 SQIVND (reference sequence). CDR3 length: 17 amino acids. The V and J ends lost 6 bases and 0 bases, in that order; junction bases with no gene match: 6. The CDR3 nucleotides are TGTGCCAGTAGAAGGGACAGGGGGCTGAGCTCCTACAATGAGCAGTTCTTC. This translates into CASRRDRGLSSYNEQFF.